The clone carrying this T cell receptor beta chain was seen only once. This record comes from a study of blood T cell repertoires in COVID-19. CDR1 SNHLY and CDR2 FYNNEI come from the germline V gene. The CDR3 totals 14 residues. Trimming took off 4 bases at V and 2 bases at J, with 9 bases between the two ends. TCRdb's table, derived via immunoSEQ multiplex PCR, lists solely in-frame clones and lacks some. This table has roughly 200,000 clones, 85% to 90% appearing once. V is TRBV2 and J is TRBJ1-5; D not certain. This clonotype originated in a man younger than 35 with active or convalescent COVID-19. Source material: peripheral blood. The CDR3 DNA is TGTGCCAGCAGTGTCCCTCCGGGCAATCAGCCCCAGCATTTT. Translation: CASSVPPGNQPQHF.